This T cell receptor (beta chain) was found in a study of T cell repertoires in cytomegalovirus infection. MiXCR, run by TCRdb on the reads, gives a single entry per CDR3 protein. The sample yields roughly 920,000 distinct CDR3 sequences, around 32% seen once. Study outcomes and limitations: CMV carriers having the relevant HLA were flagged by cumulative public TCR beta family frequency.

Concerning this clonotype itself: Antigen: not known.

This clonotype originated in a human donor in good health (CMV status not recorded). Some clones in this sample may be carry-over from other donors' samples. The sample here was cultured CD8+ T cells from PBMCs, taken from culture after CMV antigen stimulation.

CDR3 in DNA: TGTGCCAGCAGAGGAGACAGGGCGGATTCACCCCTCCACTTT. The encoded protein is CASRGDRADSPLHF. V usage is TRBV9 and J usage is TRBJ1-6, with TRBD1 matching 7 bases. CDR3 length: 14 amino acids. CDR1 SGDLS and CDR2 YYNGEE come from the germline V gene. J was trimmed by 8 bases and V by 5 bases; bases with no gene match: 7.